Reported below is one T cell receptor beta chain. The target antigen is unknown. Germline values: CDR1 SGHKS, CDR2 YYEKEE (reference sequence). Trimming took off 3 bases at V and 8 bases at J, with 20 bases between the two ends. The CDR3 spans 15 residues. The record originates from a study of shared clonotypes between healthy human individuals. Study-level findings and limits: The sole specimen, blood, was sampled, and tissue repertoires likely differ. Larger estimated richness was generally seen in naive subsets than in memory subsets.

Only in-frame clones appear in the TCRdb table, and some are missing; sequencing was by immunoSEQ multiplex PCR. The table lists roughly 2 million clones, roughly 94% of them singletons. The sample was naive CD4+ T cells sorted from blood. Documented subset: CD45RA+ positively selected. This receptor was taken from a man aged 18 to 29 in good health. The chain combines TRBV5-5 with TRBJ1-2; perhaps TRBD1 as D (6 bases). The CDR3 nucleotides are TGTGCCAGCAGCTCGGAGACAGGCCCTATCAAGGGCTACACCTTC. Its protein is CASSSETGPIKGYTF.